The 17 T cell receptor beta chains below come from one sample, sequenced in a study of blood T cell repertoires in COVID-19. This table comes from immunoSEQ multiplex PCR, and its TCRdb copy is limited to in-frame clones, with some not included. The data show over 200,000 clones, about 85% seen once. The sequenced sample was peripheral blood. Receptor source: a woman aged 18-35 years who had recovered from COVID-19.

The chain is built from TRBV10-2 and TRBJ1-2, with no clear D. The V gene lost 3 bases and the J gene lost 4 bases, with 12 bases spanning the gap. Germline assignment: CDR1 WSHSY and CDR2 SAAADI. This CDR3 is 14 amino acids long. CDR3 in amino acids: CASSDPKASYGYTF. The CDR3 nucleotides are TGCGCCAGCAGTGACCCCAAAGCAAGCTATGGCTACACCTTC.

This clone was seen only once. The V gene is TRBV9, the J gene TRBJ1-2; unclear D gene. V shed 0 bases and J shed 4 bases, with 7 bases lying between them. Per the germline V gene, CDR1 is SGDLS and CDR2 is YYNGEE. The CDR3 is 13 residues long. This chain's CDR3 is CASSVGVPYGYTF. In DNA form, the CDR3 reads TGTGCCAGCAGCGTAGGAGTTCCCTATGGCTACACCTTC.

V is TRBV4-3 and J is TRBJ2-2; possible D gene TRBD1, 5 bases. Trimming left V 2 bases short and J 2 bases short, with 9 bases between. This CDR3 spans 15 amino acids. Germline V lookup: CDR1 LGHNA, CDR2 YSLEER. The CDR3 here is CASSQSQGNTGELFF. The DNA for the CDR3 is TGCGCCAGCAGCCAAAGTCAGGGAAACACCGGGGAGCTGTTTTTT.

V and J are TRBV5-1 and TRBJ1-4; maybe TRBD1 (6 bases). In germline, CDR1 is SGHRS, CDR2 YFSETQ. The V and J ends lost 0 bases and 0 bases respectively, with 12 bases between them. CDR3 length: 17 residues. This CDR3 is CASSLAQGSATNEKLFF. The CDR3 DNA follows: TGCGCCAGCAGCTTGGCCCAGGGGTCGGCAACTAATGAAAAACTGTTTTTT.

CDR3 DNA: TGCGCCAGCAGTGAACGGACAGGGTACCAAGAGACCCAGTACTTC. This codes for CASSERTGYQETQYF. The rearrangement joins TRBV10-2 to TRBJ2-5; 8 bases match TRBD1. With 3 bases clipped from V and 0 bases from J, the junction kept 3 bases outside the gene matches. CDR1 and CDR2 from the germline V gene are WSHSY and SAAADI. This CDR3 is 15 amino acids long.

The J gene is TRBJ1-1, the V gene TRBV4-3, with a tentative D call TRBD1 (6 bases). V dropped 3 bases and J dropped 2 bases, with 10 bases sitting between them. In germline, CDR1 is LGHNA, CDR2 YSLEER. The CDR3 runs to 14 residues. In nucleotides, the CDR3 is TGCGCCAGCAGCCATACAGGGACCAACACTGAAGCTTTCTTT. This codes for CASSHTGTNTEAFF.

This chain connects TRBV5-1 to TRBJ2-2, with 13 bases matching TRBD2. Per the germline V gene, CDR1 is SGHRS and CDR2 is YFSETQ. The CDR3 spans 17 residues. The V and J ends lost 4 bases and 5 bases, in that order; junction bases with no gene match: 8. DNA for the CDR3: TGCGCCAGCAGCACAGGACTAGCGGGAGTCGGGACCGGGGAGCTGTTTTTT. The encoded protein is CASSTGLAGVGTGELFF.

The V and J genes are TRBV11-2 and TRBJ1-2, with no clear D. This CDR3 is built from 12 residues. Trimming took 4 bases from V and 3 from J, leaving 6 bases between them. Per the germline V gene, CDR1 is SGHAT and CDR2 is FQNNGV. The CDR3 sequence: CASSSQDYGYTF. The DNA for the CDR3 is TGTGCCAGCAGCTCCCAGGACTATGGCTACACCTTC.

This chain uses TRBV11-2 with TRBJ2-2; D is perhaps TRBD2 (5 bases). Trimming pared 3 bases from V and 3 bases from J, leaving 8 bases between. Germline V gene sequence: CDR1 SGHAT, CDR2 FQNNGV. CDR3 length: 14 amino acids. CDR3 in amino acids: CASSFGRDTGELFF. The CDR3 DNA sequence: TGTGCCAGCAGCTTTGGGCGGGACACCGGGGAGCTGTTTTTT.

This sequence joins TRBV11-2 and TRBJ1-3; no definite D call. Germline CDR1 reads SGHAT; CDR2 reads FQNNGV. The CDR3 has 13 residues. V gave up 1 base and J gave up 7 bases, with 8 bases separating them. CDR3 bases: TGTGCCAGCAGCTTAGCCCCCGGGAACACCATATATTTT. Protein product: CASSLAPGNTIYF.

The genes are TRBV27 and TRBJ1-5, with 7 bases lining up with TRBD1. J lost 2 bases, V lost 1 base, and 5 bases had no gene match. CDR1 and CDR2 (germline): MNHEY, SMNVEV (reference sequence). CDR3 size: 16 residues. The chain's CDR3 is CASSLLGTVGNQPQHF. The CDR3 DNA sequence: TGTGCCAGCAGTTTATTAGGGACAGTGGGCAATCAGCCCCAGCATTTT.

This chain uses TRBV19 with TRBJ2-7; the match to TRBD2 covers 8 bases. Unmatched junction bases numbered 8, after V lost 4 bases and J lost 3 bases. This CDR3 is built from 15 residues. From germline, CDR1 is LNHDA and CDR2 SQIVND (reference sequence). For the CDR3, the DNA is TGTGCCAGTAGTAATCGTCTAGCGGGCTTCTACGAGCAGTACTTC. Amino acids: CASSNRLAGFYEQYF.

This chain links TRBV6-2 or TRBV6-3 with TRBJ1-2; TRBD1 matches 9 bases. The CDR3 loop spans 13 amino acids. Germline trimming cut 4 bases from V and 7 bases from J; bases unmatched to any gene: 4. Germline CDR1 reads MNHEY; CDR2 reads SVGEGT. The CDR3 nucleotides read TGTGCCAGCAGTTCGGGACAGGGTCTTGGCTACACCTTC. It codes for CASSSGQGLGYTF.

This clone was recorded a few times. This chain uses TRBV7-2 with TRBJ2-1; 7 bases are a match to TRBD1. Germline V lookup: CDR1 SGHTA, CDR2 FQGNSA. The CDR3 is 14 amino acids. V was pared by 5 bases and J by 4 bases, with 5 bases of the junction left unmatched. The CDR3 is CASSTDRRYNEQFF. Here the CDR3 DNA reads TGTGCCAGCAGCACGGACAGGAGATACAATGAGCAGTTCTTC.

This clone was observed a single time. This sequence joins TRBV30 and TRBJ1-1; D perhaps matches TRBD1 (6 bases). The V end was cut by 3 bases, the J end by 1 base, with 15 bases between. This CDR3 region has 15 residues. The V gene's germline CDR1 is GTSNPN and CDR2 SVGIG (reference sequence). The CDR3 nucleotides read TGTGCCTGGAGGGGACAAGAGGAACCGAACACTGAAGCTTTCTTT. Residues: CAWRGQEEPNTEAFF.

This rearrangement joins TRBV7-2 to TRBJ2-5; TRBD2 agrees at 7 bases. The CDR3 spans 15 residues. V shed 6 bases and J 3 bases; nucleotides not matched to a gene: 10. Looked up from germline, CDR1 is SGHTA and CDR2 is FQGNSA. The CDR3 protein is CASRPFGLEEETQYF. The DNA of the CDR3 is TGTGCCAGCAGACCCTTTGGACTAGAAGAAGAGACCCAGTACTTC.

The V and J genes are TRBV28 and TRBJ1-4; possible D gene TRBD1, 5 bases. This CDR3 spans 16 amino acids. CDR1 and CDR2 from the germline V gene are MDHEN and SYDVKM. Trimming removed 6 bases at V and 3 bases at J, with 17 bases between. The CDR3 DNA sequence: TGTGCCAGCAGCCCCAGGGCATTAGGAGCTAATGAAAAACTGTTTTTT. Its protein is CASSPRALGANEKLFF.